A single sample gave rise to the 13 T cell receptor beta chains below, sequenced in a study of graft-versus-host responses after intestinal transplantation. Sequenced by immunoSEQ multiplex PCR; TCRdb stores in-frame clones only, minus some. The data show some 70,000 clones, roughly 92% seen once. Sequences were derived from bone marrow, sampled nearly 750 days after intestinal transplantation. These receptors originate from a human patient who received an intestinal transplant, so some T cells may come from the graft donor.

The chain links TRBV25-1 to TRBJ1-1; 7 bases line up with TRBD1. This CDR3 spans 16 amino acids. Germline V lookup: CDR1 MGHDK, CDR2 SYGVNS. Trimming removed 1 base from V and 1 base from J; junction bases left unmatched: 6. CDR3 region: CASSEWSDRRNTEAFF. Written as DNA, the CDR3 is TGTGCCAGCAGTGAATGGTCGGACAGGAGGAACACTGAAGCTTTCTTT.

This clone was recorded once. The CDR3 loop reads CASSANFLSYEQYF. CDR3 sequence (DNA): TGTGCCAGCTCCGCCAATTTTCTCTCCTACGAGCAGTACTTC. This rearrangement joins TRBV7-9 to TRBJ2-7; no definite D call. Germline V lookup: CDR1 SEHNR, CDR2 FQNEAQ (reference sequence). The CDR3 is 14 residues long. V lost 8 bases and J lost 0, with 14 bases in between. The whole variable domain, remainder taken from reference TRBV7-9 and TRBJ2-7, is DTGVSQNPRHKITKRGQNVTFRCDPISEHNRLYWYRQTLGQGPEFLTYFQNEAQLEKSRLLSDRFSAERPKGSFSTLEIQRTEQGDSAMYLCASSANFLSYEQYFGPGTRLTVT.

The chain combines TRBV2 with TRBJ1-6; D is uncertain. Between the trimmed V and J ends, which lost 4 bases and 5 bases, there was a span of 15 bases. Per the germline V gene, CDR1 is SNHLY and CDR2 is FYNNEI. This CDR3 region has 16 residues. The CDR3 sequence: CASSGDGRSDNSPLHF. The CDR3 DNA is TGTGCCAGCAGTGGAGACGGACGATCGGATAATTCACCCCTCCACTTT. Drawing the rest from reference TRBV2 and TRBJ1-6, the complete variable domain is EPEVTQTPSHQVTQMGQEVILRCVPISNHLYFYWYRQILGQKVEFLVSFYNNEISEKSEIFDDQFSVERPDGSNFTLKIRSTKLEDSAMYFCASSGDGRSDNSPLHFGNGTRLTVT.

This chain joins TRBV30 and TRBJ1-1; D gene ambiguous. Germline V gene sequence: CDR1 GTSNPN, CDR2 SVGIG (reference sequence). CDR3 size: 15 residues. V lost 3 bases to trimming and J lost 4 bases, with 18 bases between them. CDR3 coding DNA: TGTGCCTGGAGCTCTCGTCGACCGGGCGTCACTGAAGCTTTCTTT. As protein: CAWSSRRPGVTEAFF.

The chain joins TRBV9 to TRBJ2-5; 7 positions agree with TRBD1. The CDR3 is 14 amino acids. Germline V CDR1 and CDR2: SGDLS, YYNGEE. Trimming at V came to 3 bases and at J to 4 bases, leaving 6 bases not matched to a gene. This CDR3 reads CASSEGQRGETQYF. DNA for the CDR3: TGTGCCAGCAGCGAGGGACAGAGGGGAGAGACCCAGTACTTC.

The rearrangement uses TRBV19 and TRBJ1-5; D ambiguous. Between the trimmed V and J ends, which lost 3 bases and 4 bases, there was a span of 10 bases. The CDR3 sequence is 14 residues long. Germline values: CDR1 LNHDA, CDR2 SQIVND (reference sequence). CDR3: CASSIETPNQPQHF. The CDR3 nucleotides read TGTGCCAGTAGTATTGAGACACCGAATCAGCCCCAGCATTTT.

The rearrangement uses TRBV4-2 and TRBJ1-5; no firm D call. The germline gives CDR1 LGHNA, CDR2 YNFKEQ. This CDR3 has 16 residues. With 1 base removed from V and 0 bases from J, the gap between germline ends came to 10 bases. The CDR3 is CASSQGYGDSNQPQHF. CDR3 nucleotides: TGTGCCAGCAGCCAAGGCTACGGGGATAGCAATCAGCCCCAGCATTTT.

The chain carries TRBV6-1 and TRBJ2-7; 8 nucleotides agree with TRBD1. Trimming at V came to 6 bases and at J to 5 bases, leaving 12 bases not matched to a gene. The germline gives CDR1 MNHNS, CDR2 SASEGT. The CDR3 consists of 15 residues. The CDR3 nucleotides read TGTGCCAGCAGGGGGTTCGGGACAGGTGTGGACGAGCAGTACTTC. Residues: CASRGFGTGVDEQYF.

The J gene is TRBJ2-7, the V gene TRBV5-1; D call uncertain. The CDR3 is 14 residues long. Germline V gene data show CDR1 as SGHRS and CDR2 as YFSETQ. Trimming pared 0 bases from V and 2 bases from J, leaving 9 bases between. Here the CDR3 reads CASSLGFGTYEQYF. The DNA of the CDR3 is TGCGCCAGCAGCTTGGGTTTTGGAACCTACGAGCAGTACTTC.

V and J are TRBV6-6 and TRBJ1-1; D not resolved. In germline, CDR1 is MNHNY, CDR2 SVGAGI (reference sequence). V shed 8 bases and J shed 1 base, with 8 bases lying between them. CDR3 length: 12 amino acids. Here the CDR3 reads CASGTENTEAFF. CDR3 coding DNA: TGTGCCAGCGGTACAGAGAACACTGAAGCTTTCTTT.

The chain uses TRBV9 and TRBJ2-1; TRBD2 matches at 9 bases. Unmatched junction bases numbered 9, after V lost 3 bases and J lost 8 bases. The CDR3 loop spans 15 amino acids. The V gene's germline CDR1 is SGDLS and CDR2 YYNGEE. In DNA, the CDR3 is TGTGCCAGCAGCGCAACCGGGACTAGCATCCATGAGCAGTTCTTC. Translation gives CASSATGTSIHEQFF.

The gene calls are TRBV2 and TRBJ2-3, with TRBD2 matching over 13 bases. CDR1 is SNHLY, CDR2 FYNNEI, per germline. The CDR3 is 16 amino acids. The V segment lost 3 bases and the J segment 1 base; nucleotides outside the gene matches: 1. The CDR3 sequence: CASSDGLAGGTDTQYF. The CDR3 DNA reads as TGTGCCAGCAGTGACGGACTAGCGGGGGGCACAGATACGCAGTATTTT.

This chain uses TRBV4-1 with TRBJ1-4; TRBD1 matches 8 bases. Trimming cost V 0 bases and J 5 bases; bases outside gene matches: 5. The CDR3 sequence is 16 residues long. Germline assignment: CDR1 MGHRA and CDR2 YSYEKL. This chain's CDR3 is CASSQDPTGANEKLFF. Here the CDR3 DNA reads TGCGCCAGCAGCCAAGACCCGACAGGGGCGAATGAAAAACTGTTTTTT.